A single sample gave rise to the 11 T cell receptor beta chains below, sequenced in a study of prognosis after radiotherapy for stage I lung cancer. Two-round multiplex PCR, the amplification method, yielded TCR beta CDR3 from genomic DNA. TRBV and TRBJ genes each had their own specific primers in first-round PCR. TCRdb ran MiXCR on the multiplex PCR reads and lists one entry per CDR3 protein. This table has about 12,000 distinct CDR3 sequences, roughly 50% appearing once. Source: PBMCs, taken before or after stereotactic body radiation therapy (not recorded which). The receptors stem from a donor aged 50 or older with non-small cell lung cancer.

Remarks on this clonotype: Sequence at one end of the junction differs from germline and may be a read error. The chain carries TRBV5-1 and TRBJ2-2; TRBD2 aligns across 9 bases. This CDR3 comprises 19 residues. The germline V gene has CDR1 SGHRS and CDR2 YFSETQ. CDR3 protein: CAISLTNRAGGPGTGELFF. For the CDR3, the DNA is TGCGCCATCAGCTTGACCAATCGGGCGGGAGGGCCTGGCACCGGGGAGCTGTTTTTT. The whole variable domain, remainder taken from reference TRBV5-1 and TRBJ2-2, is KAGVTQTPRYLIKTRGQQVTLSCSPISGHRSVSWYQQTPGQGLQFLFEYFSETQRNKGNFPGRFSGRQFSNSRSEMNVSTLELGDSALYLCAISLTNRAGGPGTGELFFGEGSRLTVL.

This clonotype was recorded many times. The chain links TRBV7-6 to TRBJ2-7, with a weak D call TRBD1 (5 bases). Per germline, CDR1 SGHVS and CDR2 FNYEAQ. The V end was cut by 5 bases, the J end by 6 bases, with 14 bases between. The CDR3 has 13 residues. CDR3 coding DNA: TGTGCCAGCAGCCCGAGCAGGGTCGGCGAGCAGTACTTC. This codes for CASSPSRVGEQYF. Full variable domain (outside the CDR3, taken from reference TRBV7-6 and TRBJ2-7): GAGVSQSPRYKVTKRGQDVALRCDPISGHVSLYWYRQALGQGPEFLTYFNYEAQQDKSGLPNDRFSAERPEGSISTLTIQRTEQRDSAMYRCASSPSRVGEQYFGPGTRLTVT.

The chain carries TRBV7-6 and TRBJ2-7, with 9 bases that match TRBD2. Germline V gives CDR1 SGHVS, CDR2 FNYEAQ. V lost 7 bases and J lost 3; bases outside the gene matches: 10. The CDR3 extends over 15 amino acids. CDR3 coding DNA: TGTGCCAGCATCGTCCGTGCTAGCGGGAACTACGAGCAGTACTTC. This sequence encodes CASIVRASGNYEQYF.

The V call is TRBV20-1, the J call TRBJ2-1; 7 bases fit TRBD2. This CDR3 contains 15 residues. After removal of 1 base from V and 4 bases from J, the junction contained 7 bases not matched to a gene. Germline-derived CDR1 and CDR2 are DFQATT and SNEGSKA (reference sequence). CDR3 amino acids: CSARAPSGDYNEQFF. The CDR3 DNA is TGCAGTGCTAGAGCTCCTAGCGGTGATTACAATGAGCAGTTCTTC.

This clonotype was seen repeatedly, ten times or more. This chain links TRBV9 with TRBJ2-3; weak D call: TRBD2 (5 bases). CDR1 is SGDLS, CDR2 YYNGEE, per germline. This CDR3 has 14 amino acids. The ends were cut back, 4 bases at V and 6 bases at J, with 15 bases in the middle. CDR3 nucleotide sequence: TGTGCCAGCAGCCCCGAGGCTAGCCGGGATACGCAGTATTTT. Encoded protein: CASSPEASRDTQYF.

By frequency in the sample, this clonotype is medium-sized. The rearrangement joins TRBV12-3 or TRBV12-4 to TRBJ2-3, with a tentative D call TRBD1 (5 bases). The CDR3 runs 13 residues. V was shortened by 4 bases and J by 0 bases, with 5 bases between the two germline ends. The CDR3 nucleotides are TGTGCCAGCAGTTCAGGGAGCACAGATACGCAGTATTTT. Amino acid sequence: CASSSGSTDTQYF.

The chain's CDR3 is CASSAVLEAGKQFF. The DNA of the CDR3 is TGTGCCAGCAGCGCAGTATTAGAGGCGGGTAAGCAGTTCTTC. The J gene is TRBJ2-1, the V gene TRBV9; tentative D call: TRBD2 (5 bases). CDR3 size: 14 residues. Trimming took off 3 bases at V and 11 bases at J, with 18 bases between the two ends. Germline V CDR1 and CDR2: SGDLS, YYNGEE. Full variable domain (missing parts from reference TRBV9 and TRBJ2-1): DSGVTQTPKHLITATGQRVTLRCSPRSGDLSVYWYQQSLDQGLQFLIQYYNGEERAKGNILERFSAQQFPDLHSELNLSSLELGDSALYFCASSAVLEAGKQFFGPGTRLTVL.

The V gene is TRBV12-3 or TRBV12-4, the J gene TRBJ2-7, with D tentatively TRBD1 (6 bases). V dropped 10 bases and J dropped 5 bases, with 21 bases sitting between them. The CDR3 runs to 14 residues. CDR3 loop: CAIILQDSIHEQYF. The CDR3 DNA reads as TGTGCCATTATTTTGCAGGACAGCATACACGAGCAGTACTTC.

This clonotype counts as medium-sized. This sequence joins TRBV19 and TRBJ1-6, with 7 positions matching TRBD1. Germline assignment: CDR1 LNHDA and CDR2 SQIVND (reference sequence). J gave up 8 bases and V 3 bases, and 10 bases lay outside the gene matches. CDR3 length equals 16 residues. The CDR3 region has the DNA TGTGCCAGTAGTATGGGTGACAGGGTTCTTCATTCACCCCTCCACTTT. It specifies CASSMGDRVLHSPLHF.

This clonotype came up many times. The chain couples TRBV10-3 to TRBJ2-1; D tentatively reads TRBD1 or TRBD2 (5 bases each). Germline V lookup: CDR1 ENHRY, CDR2 SYGVKD. CDR3 length: 16 residues. The ends were cut back, 3 bases at V and 0 bases at J, with 12 bases in the middle. This CDR3 reads CAISDLSGGSYNEQFF. The CDR3 DNA reads TGTGCCATCAGTGACTTGAGTGGGGGCTCCTACAATGAGCAGTTCTTC.

The sample holds many counts of this clonotype. The chain combines TRBV10-3 with TRBJ2-1; 10 positions agree with TRBD2. The CDR3 length is 16 residues. Germline assignment: CDR1 ENHRY and CDR2 SYGVKD. V shed 5 bases and J 9 bases; nucleotides not matched to a gene: 13. The CDR3: CAISLSSGRGYGEQFF. Written as DNA, the CDR3 is TGTGCCATCAGTCTGTCTAGCGGGAGAGGATACGGTGAGCAGTTCTTC.